These 3 T cell receptor beta chains came from one sample sequenced in a study of blood T cell repertoires in COVID-19. The data were produced by immunoSEQ multiplex PCR, yet TCRdb's version contains in-frame clones alone and is incomplete. The data hold 200,000 or so clones, with about 80% observed a single time. Material for sequencing was PBMCs or T cells enriched from blood (not recorded which). The receptors stem from a man in his forties who had recovered from COVID-19.

The chain recombines TRBV29-1 with TRBJ1-2; perhaps TRBD1 as D (5 bases). The germline V gene encodes CDR1 SQVTM and CDR2 ANQGSEA. V was shortened by 7 bases and J by 3 bases, with 15 bases between the two germline ends. The CDR3 has 13 amino acids. As DNA, the CDR3 is TGCAGCGGCGGCGGGACGGAAGACTATGGCTACACCTTC. This encodes CSGGGTEDYGYTF.

The V call is TRBV5-4, the J call TRBJ1-6; D gene unclear. CDR1 is SGHNT, CDR2 YYREEE, per germline (reference sequence). Trimming cost V 1 base and J 8 bases, with 10 bases left between them. This CDR3 has 14 amino acids. CDR3: CASSLTVVDSPLHF. The CDR3 nucleotides are TGTGCCAGCAGCTTGACGGTTGTAGATTCACCCCTCCACTTT. The full variable domain, with the rest looked up from reference TRBV5-4 and TRBJ1-6, is ETGVTQSPTHLIKTRGQQVTLRCSSQSGHNTVSWYQQALGQGPQFIFQYYREEENGRGNFPPRFSGLQFPNYSSELNVNALELDDSALYLCASSLTVVDSPLHFGNGTRLTVT.

This clone came up a few times. The chain combines TRBV5-6 with TRBJ1-2, with a possible D match to TRBD1 (5 bases). Germline CDR1 and CDR2: SGHDT and YYEEEE. V was shortened by 7 bases and J by 4 bases, with 17 bases between the two germline ends. This CDR3 contains 14 residues. The CDR3 coding sequence is TGTGCCAGCGGCCCCAGGGAGGGGACCTATGGCTACACCTTC. Residues: CASGPREGTYGYTF.